This T cell receptor beta chain was found in a study of shared clonotypes between healthy human individuals. Study details: For every donor, three CD4 naive, three CD4 memory, two CD8 naive and one CD8 memory plates were used.

Broader study findings: Researchers found naive subsets generally carried larger estimated richness than memory subsets.

As originally analysed: There were no quality scores in the junction-only immunoSEQ sequences, so filtering differed. The repertoire was sequenced with immunoSEQ multiplex PCR; TCRdb's copy has only in-frame clones and lacks some. V, J and clone size reflect that table, while D and trimming were determined from the DNA. Here the sample spans about 1.1 million clones, around three quarters being singletons. The CDR3 is made up of 13 amino acids. Trimming cost V 5 bases and J 7 bases; bases outside gene matches: 1. The germline CDR1 and CDR2 sequences are SNHLY and FYNNEI. This clone has a single count. Antigen: not known. The investigators split CD4+ cells into a CD45RA+ naive subset and a CD45RA-negative memory subset.

This TCR derives from a man between 18 and 35 years old in good health. Some clones in this sample may be carry-over from other donors' samples. The sequenced material came from memory CD4+ T cells from PBMCs. The subset here: CD45RA-negative fraction. This chain connects TRBV2 to TRBJ2-5; 13 bases fit TRBD2. The CDR3 nucleotides are TGTGCCAGCAGTCGGACTAGCGGGGGGACCCAGTACTTC. It is translated as CASSRTSGGTQYF.